A selection of T cell receptor beta chains follows, all from one sample in a study of T cell responses to AZD1222 COVID-19 vaccine. Clones were read by immunoSEQ multiplex PCR, and TCRdb kept only the in-frame ones, dropping some. The repertoire holds 90,000 to 95,000 clones, with about 90% as singletons. The starting material was peripheral blood, obtained on day 0 of AZD1222 vaccination. All receptors come from an adult in good health. Both conserved end residues are part of each CDR3. The D gene is left open where the match is weak. A row's size may be missing; if present it is once, few, many or a size class.

cdr3_aa cdr3_nt j_call d_call v_call clone_size
CASSQAGGSNQPQHF TGTGCCAGCAGCCAAGCAGGGGGGAGCAATCAGCCCCAGCATTTT TRBJ1-5 TRBD1 TRBV3-1/TRBV3-2 medium-sized
CATASRDSYYNEQFF TGTGCCACCGCTAGCCGGGACTCCTACTACAATGAGCAGTTCTTC TRBJ2-1 . TRBV24-1 .
CASSYPGGLAGVSNEQFF TGTGCCAGCAGTTACCCTGGGGGACTAGCGGGAGTATCCAATGAGCAGTTCTTC TRBJ2-1 TRBD2 TRBV6-2/TRBV6-3 .
CASNVAGGGEAFF TGTGCCAGCAACGTAGCAGGAGGGGGTGAAGCTTTCTTT TRBJ1-1 . TRBV28 .
CASSLDTTNEQFF TGTGCCAGCAGCTTGGATACTACCAATGAGCAGTTCTTC TRBJ2-1 . TRBV5-4 .
CASSLLGGMPNYGYTF TGTGCCAGCAGCCTACTTGGGGGTATGCCTAACTATGGCTACACCTTC TRBJ1-2 . TRBV6-6 .
CASSYTWGEAGELFF TGTGCCAGCAGTTACACTTGGGGAGAGGCCGGGGAGCTGTTTTTT TRBJ2-2 . TRBV6-6 .
CASSYLVAGAYNEQFF TGTGCCAGCAGTTACCTCGTAGCGGGGGCGTACAATGAGCAGTTCTTC TRBJ2-1 TRBD2 TRBV6-6 .
CASRGPSNQPQHF TGTGCCAGCCGGGGGCCTAGCAATCAGCCCCAGCATTTT TRBJ1-5 . TRBV2 .
CASSLIAGGAYEQYF TGTGCCAGCAGTCTTATAGCGGGAGGGGCCTACGAGCAGTACTTC TRBJ2-7 TRBD2 TRBV28 .
CASSYDGTNYGYTF TGTGCCAGCAGTTACGACGGGACTAACTATGGCTACACCTTC TRBJ1-2 . TRBV6-5 once
CASSYLVGQIYEQYF TGTGCCAGCAGTTATCTCGTCGGGCAGATCTACGAGCAGTACTTC TRBJ2-7 . TRBV6-5 .
CASSLPGLAVQETQYF TGTGCCAGCAGCCTCCCCGGACTAGCCGTCCAAGAGACCCAGTACTTC TRBJ2-5 TRBD2 TRBV28 .
CASSIVTGNTEAFF TGTGCCAGTAGTATAGTGACAGGAAACACTGAAGCTTTCTTT TRBJ1-1 . TRBV19 .
CASSPSQGLLVGNQPQHF TGTGCCAGCAGCCCCAGTCAGGGGCTACTTGTCGGCAATCAGCCCCAGCATTTT TRBJ1-5 . TRBV3-1/TRBV3-2 once
CASSQVQNTEAFF TGCGCCAGCAGCCAAGTGCAGAACACTGAAGCTTTCTTT TRBJ1-1 . TRBV4-3 .
CASSESLWGMLQETQYF TGTGCCAGCAGTGAGTCTCTATGGGGTATGCTCCAAGAGACCCAGTACTTC TRBJ2-5 . TRBV25-1 .
CASIPTSGRAGYDTQYF TGTGCCAGCATACCGACTAGCGGGAGGGCGGGGTACGATACGCAGTATTTT TRBJ2-3 TRBD2 TRBV27 once
CASYGGIPYNSPLHF TGTGCCTCCTATGGGGGAATCCCCTATAATTCACCCCTCCACTTT TRBJ1-6 . TRBV30 .
CATSIRLGGSEAFF TGTGCCACCAGCATTAGGCTCGGCGGCTCTGAAGCTTTCTTT TRBJ1-1 . TRBV15 .
CASSIGAGSLFF TGTGCCAGTAGTATAGGTGCGGGGAGCCTGTTCTTC TRBJ2-1 . TRBV19 .
CASNTPGNQPQHF TGTGCCAGCAATACCCCGGGCAATCAGCCCCAGCATTTT TRBJ1-5 . TRBV12-3/TRBV12-4 .
CATSRDVNEKLFF TGTGCCACCAGCAGGGACGTTAATGAAAAACTGTTTTTT TRBJ1-4 . TRBV15 .
CASNEWGNEKLFF TGTGCCAGCAACGAGTGGGGTAATGAAAAACTGTTTTTT TRBJ1-4 . TRBV2 .
CASSSGRGNEVDYGYTF TGTGCCAGCAGCTCAGGGCGAGGGAACGAGGTGGACTATGGCTACACCTTC TRBJ1-2 . TRBV7-3 .
CASSQDGNTIYF TGCGCCAGCAGCCAAGACGGAAACACCATATATTTT TRBJ1-3 . TRBV4-1 few
CASSQEEFSGNTIYF TGCGCCAGCAGCCAAGAGGAGTTTTCTGGAAACACCATATATTTT TRBJ1-3 . TRBV4-3 .
CASSSGANTEAFF TGTGCCAGCAGTTCCGGGGCGAACACTGAAGCTTTCTTT TRBJ1-1 . TRBV7-3 .
CASSFAGISTDTQYF TGCGCCAGCAGCTTCGCGGGGATAAGCACAGATACGCAGTATTTT TRBJ2-3 . TRBV5-1 .
CASSDSGRVSYNEQFF TGTGCCAGCAGTGATAGCGGGAGGGTGTCCTACAATGAGCAGTTCTTC TRBJ2-1 TRBD2 TRBV6-4 .
CATSRERTGEYGYTF TGTGCCACCAGCAGAGAGCGGACAGGGGAGTATGGCTACACCTTC TRBJ1-2 TRBD1 TRBV15 few
CASLPPGGGAYEQYF TGTGCCAGCTTACCCCCAGGAGGGGGAGCCTACGAGCAGTACTTC TRBJ2-7 . TRBV28 .
CAWSVGGRRFYNEQFF TGTGCCTGGAGTGTAGGAGGTAGGCGCTTCTACAATGAGCAGTTCTTC TRBJ2-1 . TRBV30 once
CASRPLAGETQYF TGTGCCAGCAGACCTCTAGCGGGAGAGACCCAGTACTTC TRBJ2-5 TRBD2 TRBV25-1 .
CASSLRELTGELFF TGTGCCAGCAGTTTACGAGAACTCACCGGGGAGCTGTTTTTT TRBJ2-2 . TRBV6-6 .
CASKWDQGSGNIQYF TGTGCCAGCAAGTGGGATCAGGGTAGCGGAAACATTCAGTACTTC TRBJ2-4 . TRBV6-6 .
CASIRTGTGKSGANVLTF TGTGCCAGTATTCGAACCGGGACAGGGAAGTCTGGGGCCAACGTCCTGACTTTC TRBJ2-6 TRBD1 TRBV19 .
CASSNQGLRTTDTQYF TGTGCCAGCTCCAACCAAGGCCTCAGGACGACAGATACGCAGTATTTT TRBJ2-3 . TRBV18 .
CASSQSRLQANTEAFF TGCGCCAGCAGTCAATCGCGATTACAGGCAAACACTGAAGCTTTCTTT TRBJ1-1 . TRBV23-1 .
CASSLRTPGAGNTIYF TGCGCCAGCAGTCTAAGAACCCCAGGGGCTGGAAACACCATATATTTT TRBJ1-3 . TRBV4-1 .
CASQRGLVSEAFF TGTGCCAGCCAGAGGGGTTTAGTCTCTGAAGCTTTCTTT TRBJ1-1 . TRBV12-3/TRBV12-4 .
CASSILQDSGNTIYF TGTGCCAGTAGTATACTCCAGGACTCTGGAAACACCATATATTTT TRBJ1-3 . TRBV19 .
CASSRGSYGYTF TGTGCCAGCAGCCGGGGTAGTTATGGCTACACCTTC TRBJ1-2 . TRBV11-2 .
CASKGAGDNYGYTF TGTGCCAGCAAGGGAGCAGGGGATAACTATGGCTACACCTTC TRBJ1-2 . TRBV3-1/TRBV3-2 .
CSALLGWQYF TGCAGTGCTCTACTTGGTTGGCAGTACTTC TRBJ2-7 . TRBV20-1 .
CASSDQGLGEQFF TGTGCCAGCAGTGATCAGGGCTTGGGCGAGCAGTTCTTC TRBJ2-1 . TRBV11-2 .
CSVGTGETEAFF TGCAGCGTTGGGACAGGGGAAACTGAAGCTTTCTTT TRBJ1-1 TRBD1 TRBV29-1 .
CASSSPGQGTDTQYF TGTGCCAGCAGTTCACCGGGACAGGGCACGGATACGCAGTATTTT TRBJ2-3 TRBD1 TRBV28 .
CASSQAGLVFGEQFF TGCGCCAGCAGCCAAGCGGGACTAGTATTCGGTGAGCAGTTCTTC TRBJ2-1 TRBD2 TRBV4-1 .
CASSQRGSGGNTIYF TGTGCCAGCAGCCAAAGGGGTTCGGGAGGAAACACCATATATTTT TRBJ1-3 . TRBV4-2 .
CSVEWLDQETQYF TGCAGCGTTGAATGGTTAGACCAAGAGACCCAGTACTTC TRBJ2-5 . TRBV29-1 .
CASSLVGSPNQPQHF TGTGCCAGCAGCTTGGTAGGCTCCCCTAATCAGCCCCAGCATTTT TRBJ1-5 . TRBV5-5 .
CASSPTGDGNTIYF TGTGCCAGCAGTCCCACGGGGGACGGAAACACCATATATTTT TRBJ1-3 . TRBV27 .